This T cell receptor (beta chain) is from a study of shared T cell receptors in the human thymus. V was clipped by 1 base and J by 3 bases, with 19 bases between them. This CDR3 is built from 17 residues. The germline V gene encodes CDR1 SGHDN and CDR2 FVKESK. This clone has a handful of counts. The assay was immunoSEQ multiplex PCR, and TCRdb's table has in-frame clones only and misses some. Of roughly 710,000 clones listed, approximately 85% were seen once; the top ten hold roughly 0.01%. The same sample was also used in a study of human thymus T cells. As that study records: Donation came from healthy Finnish infants having corrective surgery for congenital heart defects. Thymic samples were excised during corrective heart operations.

This sequence originates from a girl less than two years old with a congenital heart defect. Sequenced: thymocytes. The chain carries TRBV14 and TRBJ2-7; tentative D call: TRBD1 (7 bases). The CDR3 sequence: CASSQVHRGGPLYEQYF. The CDR3 DNA reads as TGTGCCAGCAGCCAAGTCCACAGGGGAGGCCCCCTCTACGAGCAGTACTTC.